The rows below give T cell receptor beta chains drawn from one sample of a study of T cell repertoires in cytomegalovirus infection. TCRdb processed the reads anew with MiXCR; each CDR3 protein has one entry. Of nearly 550,000 distinct CDR3 sequences in the sample, 16% were seen once. The sequencing input was CD8+ T cells from PBMCs. The source of these receptors is a human donor in good health (CMV status not recorded). Some clones in this sample may be carry-over from other donors' samples. Both conserved end residues are part of each CDR3. A D gene is named only where the DNA matches it firmly. Size tells how often a clone was seen (once, few, many) or the class of an expanded clone, and some rows leave it out.

clone size	J gene	D gene	V gene	CDR3 protein	CDR3 DNA
few	TRBJ2-1	.	TRBV7-9	CASSYYRDEQFF	TGTGCCAGCAGTTATTACAGGGATGAGCAGTTCTTC
many	TRBJ1-6	.	TRBV27	CASSLWGSPLHF	TGTGCCAGCAGTTTATGGGGTTCACCCCTCCACTTT
.	TRBJ2-3	TRBD2	TRBV7-9	CASSPAGLAGTFADTQYF	TGTGCCAGCAGCCCGGCGGGACTAGCGGGTACCTTTGCAGATACGCAGTATTTT
many	TRBJ2-5	TRBD1	TRBV7-2	CASSFTGGGETQYF	TGTGCCAGCAGCTTCACAGGGGGCGGGGAGACCCAGTACTTC
many	TRBJ2-7	TRBD2	TRBV7-9	CASSRGGEFYEQYF	TGTGCCAGCAGCCGGGGGGGGGAGTTCTACGAGCAGTACTTC
few	TRBJ1-3	TRBD1	TRBV6-5	CASSYRRGQDTGNTIYF	TGTGCCAGCAGTTACCGACGGGGACAGGATACCGGAAACACCATATATTTT
.	TRBJ2-1	TRBD2	TRBV13	CASSLSGRANNEQFF	TGTGCCAGCAGCCTCAGCGGGAGGGCCAACAATGAGCAGTTCTTC
.	TRBJ1-2	TRBD1	TRBV27	CASSLEGQGADGYTF	TGTGCCAGCAGTTTAGAGGGACAGGGGGCGGATGGCTACACCTTC
many	TRBJ2-1	.	TRBV7-9	CASSLGTTYNEQFF	TGTGCCAGCAGCTTGGGAACTACCTACAATGAGCAGTTCTTC
few	TRBJ1-1	TRBD1	TRBV13	CASSLRGTGTEAFF	TGTGCCAGCAGCCTCAGGGGGACGGGCACTGAAGCTTTCTTT
few	TRBJ1-5	.	TRBV12-3/TRBV12-4	CASKEGGYSNQPQHF	TGTGCCAGCAAGGAGGGGGGGTATAGCAATCAGCCCCAGCATTTT
many	TRBJ2-2	.	TRBV27	CASSLSFTGELFF	TGTGCCAGCAGTTTATCTTTCACCGGGGAGCTGTTTTTT
many	TRBJ2-4	.	TRBV12-5	CASGLVAETLQFYLAKNIQYF	TGTGCTAGTGGTTTGGTAGCTGAAACCCTACAGTTTTATTTAGCCAAAAACATTCAGTACTTC
many	TRBJ2-1	.	TRBV24-1	CATSGKSVSSYNEQFF	TGTGCCACCAGTGGCAAAAGCGTTAGCTCCTACAATGAGCAGTTCTTC
many	TRBJ2-1	TRBD2	TRBV7-9	CASSPSASGAYNEQFF	TGTGCCAGCAGCCCCTCCGCTAGCGGGGCATACAATGAGCAGTTCTTC